These 30 T cell receptor beta chains share one sample of origin, sequenced in a study of T cells in Graves' hyperthyroidism and ophthalmopathy (dated by TCRdb to about 2019). Library creation used multiplex PCR. The listed sequencing device is Illumina HiSeq 2000. TCR beta CDR3 regions were amplified from RNA transcripts. For the first round of RT-PCR on the TCR CDR3, the HTBI primer set was used together with the Qiagen OneStep RT-PCR kit. TCRdb applied fastp at Q25 and MiXCR to the public reads, then kept only in-frame beta chains. Each CDR3 protein gets just one entry, which takes the most common genes and DNA from the rows behind it. The sample table shows about 840,000 distinct CDR3 sequences, and 38% are seen once. Around 10% of the sample belongs to the ten largest clones. Sequenced sample: blood. Receptor source: a man younger than 35 with Graves' hyperthyroidism.

On this clonotype itself: An end of the junction does not agree with germline; a read error may underlie this. The chain combines TRBV5-1 with TRBJ1-5, with no clear D. This CDR3 region has 15 residues. The V gene's germline CDR1 is SGHRS and CDR2 YFSETQ. The CDR3 reads CASSLGADSNQPEHF. CDR3 bases: TGCGCCAGCAGCTTGGGGGCAGATAGCAATCAGCCCGAGCATTTT.

This clonotype has only a few counts. The chain carries TRBV9 and TRBJ2-7; possible D gene TRBD2, 6 bases. V was trimmed by 0 bases and J by 1 base, leaving 11 bases between them. This CDR3 comprises 15 residues. The germline V gene encodes CDR1 SGDLS and CDR2 YYNGEE. CDR3 in amino acids: CASSVGSGVSYEQYF. Written as DNA, the CDR3 is TGTGCCAGCAGCGTAGGTTCGGGGGTGTCCTACGAGCAGTACTTC.

V gene TRBV7-9 combines with J gene TRBJ2-7; D is unclear. The CDR3 is made up of 13 amino acids. V lost 4 bases, J lost 6 bases, and 13 bases lay in between. Germline V gene data show CDR1 as SEHNR and CDR2 as FQNEAQ (reference sequence). Here the CDR3 DNA reads TGTGCCAGCAGCTCCTCCACGCTGGGCGAGCAGTACTTC. Its translation is CASSSSTLGEQYF.

The table lists this clonotype with a few counts. The rearrangement uses TRBV7-2 and TRBJ2-7, with 8 positions matching TRBD2. The V and J ends lost 0 bases and 6 bases, in that order; junction bases with no gene match: 7. The CDR3 totals 15 residues. Per germline, CDR1 SGHTA and CDR2 FQGNSA. The CDR3 reads CASSLALAGNPEQYF. CDR3 DNA: TGTGCCAGCAGCTTAGCGTTAGCGGGAAACCCCGAGCAGTACTTC.

The table lists this clonotype with a few counts. The rearrangement uses TRBV4-2 and TRBJ2-7; TRBD1 might be the D (5 bases). CDR3 length equals 15 residues. Germline V lookup: CDR1 LGHNA, CDR2 YNFKEQ. V was shortened by 0 bases and J by 5 bases, with 14 bases between the two germline ends. The CDR3 reads CASSQDQGTFHEQYF. In DNA, the CDR3 is TGTGCCAGCAGCCAAGACCAGGGAACTTTCCACGAGCAGTACTTC.

This clonotype appeared once. The rearrangement joins TRBV29-1 to TRBJ1-1, with D tentatively TRBD1 (5 bases). V was trimmed by 0 bases and J by 6 bases, leaving 14 bases between them. CDR1 and CDR2 (germline): SQVTM, ANQGSEA. The CDR3 length is 14 residues. CDR3 DNA sequence: TGCAGCGTTGAAGATCACAGGACAAATTCTGAAGCTTTCTTT. Residues: CSVEDHRTNSEAFF.

This clonotype was observed a few times. The chain recombines TRBV12-5 with TRBJ1-1; D uncertain. The V gene lost 1 base and the J gene lost 1 base, with 7 bases spanning the gap. CDR1 is LGHNT and CDR2 is FRNRAP in the germline V gene. This CDR3 contains 14 residues. The CDR3 sequence is CASGLGLPNTEAFF. The CDR3 region has the DNA TGTGCTAGTGGTTTGGGACTCCCGAACACTGAAGCTTTCTTT.

V is TRBV7-2 and J is TRBJ2-6; D is unresolved. CDR3 size: 16 residues. Per the germline V gene, CDR1 is SGHTA and CDR2 is FQGNSA. V was shortened by 6 bases and J by 2 bases, with 14 bases between the two germline ends. The CDR3 DNA reads as TGTGCCAGCAGTTGGGTACGGGCGGCTGGGGCCAACGTCCTGACTTTC. Translating it yields CASSWVRAAGANVLTF.

This clonotype was seen many times. The rearrangement joins TRBV29-1 to TRBJ1-2; D perhaps matches TRBD1 (6 bases). Germline V gives CDR1 SQVTM, CDR2 ANQGSEA. The CDR3 has 13 amino acids. V was shortened by 0 bases and J by 7 bases, with 12 bases between the two germline ends. CDR3 DNA: TGCAGCGTTGAAGATCGGGGGGCCATTGGCTACACCTTC. Translation gives CSVEDRGAIGYTF.

This clonotype has only a few counts. The chain uses TRBV19 and TRBJ2-5; 10 bases match TRBD2. The V and J ends lost 5 bases and 8 bases, in that order; junction bases with no gene match: 8. The CDR3 loop spans 14 amino acids. CDR1 is LNHDA, CDR2 SQIVND, per germline (reference sequence). The CDR3 DNA reads as TGTGCCAGTAGTCCTCTAGCGGGGGCCCTCACCCAGTACTTC. Its protein product is CASSPLAGALTQYF.

The gene calls are TRBV7-9 and TRBJ1-1; a weak D match, TRBD1 (6 bases). V was clipped by 0 bases and J by 4 bases, with 15 bases between them. The CDR3 has 16 residues. Germline V CDR1 and CDR2: SEHNR, FQNEAQ (reference sequence). The chain's CDR3 is CASSLASGGPFTEAFF. CDR3 bases: TGTGCCAGCAGCTTAGCAAGCGGGGGGCCCTTCACTGAAGCTTTCTTT.

The chain links TRBV9 to TRBJ1-1, with D hard to call. The germline CDR1 and CDR2 sequences are SGDLS and YYNGEE. This CDR3 has 15 amino acids. V was shortened by 6 bases and J by 3 bases, with 18 bases between the two germline ends. The CDR3 DNA follows: TGTGCCAGCAATCACCTCTCTTTGGGAGACACTGAAGCTTTCTTT. Its translation: CASNHLSLGDTEAFF.

This clonotype was recorded at least ten times. The genes are TRBV10-3 and TRBJ1-5, with D unresolved. The CDR3 is 12 amino acids. Germline assignment: CDR1 ENHRY and CDR2 SYGVKD. V was cut by 4 bases and J by 5 bases, with 6 bases left in between. This CDR3 reads CAISGEDQPQHF. Here the CDR3 DNA reads TGTGCCATCAGTGGGGAGGATCAGCCCCAGCATTTT.

This clonotype was seen a handful of times. The chain has TRBV5-1 and TRBJ1-1; TRBD1 matches 10 bases. The CDR3 contains 15 residues. With V trimmed by 4 bases and J by 1 base, 4 bases remained unmatched. The germline CDR1 and CDR2 sequences are SGHRS and YFSETQ. In DNA, the CDR3 is TGCGCCAGCAGCCAGGGACAGGGGTCGAACACTGAAGCTTTCTTT. Its protein product is CASSQGQGSNTEAFF. Full variable domain (missing parts from reference TRBV5-1 and TRBJ1-1): KAGVTQTPRYLIKTRGQQVTLSCSPISGHRSVSWYQQTPGQGLQFLFEYFSETQRNKGNFPGRFSGRQFSNSRSEMNVSTLELGDSALYLCASSQGQGSNTEAFFGQGTRLTVV.

J is TRBJ2-7 and V is TRBV14, with D perhaps matching TRBD1 or TRBD2 (5 bases each). Trimming pared 0 bases from V and 3 bases from J, leaving 18 bases between. Germline CDR1 reads SGHDN; CDR2 reads FVKESK. CDR3 length: 17 residues. This CDR3 reads CASSQDSWGSSFYEQYF. In DNA form, the CDR3 reads TGTGCCAGCAGCCAAGATAGCTGGGGCTCTAGCTTCTACGAGCAGTACTTC.

This clonotype came up a few times. The conserved phenylalanine or tryptophan normally closing the CDR3 is absent here, so this likely arose from a read error. The DNA is omitted, as the CDR3 cannot be located on it reliably, and the CDR3 follows TCRdb's listing. The chain uses TRBV15 and TRBJ2-7. The CDR3 numbers 8 amino acids, ends counted. Germline V gene lookup returns CDR1 LNHNV and CDR2 YYDKDF (reference sequence). The CDR3 spells CATSRDVK.

This clonotype was detected many times. The genes are TRBV9 and TRBJ2-5, with 8 bases lining up with TRBD1. The trim removed 0 bases at V and 5 bases at J, leaving 3 bases unmatched. The CDR3 covers 14 residues. Germline V lookup: CDR1 SGDLS, CDR2 YYNGEE. In DNA, the CDR3 is TGTGCCAGCAGCGTAGAGACAGGGGAGGAGACCCAGTACTTC. This translates into CASSVETGEETQYF.

The gene calls are TRBV6-5 and TRBJ1-6; unclear D gene. The CDR3 loop spans 14 amino acids. Germline-derived CDR1 and CDR2 are MNHEY and SVGAGI. Trimming stripped 4 bases from V and 0 bases from J, with 4 bases between. The CDR3 DNA reads TGTGCCAGCAGTTTATACTCCTATAATTCACCCCTCCACTTT. Translated: CASSLYSYNSPLHF.

As to this clonotype: Given a much more abundant clone one base away, this may be a read error. V is TRBV2 and J is TRBJ1-2; D may be TRBD1 (5 bases). Germline V gives CDR1 SNHLY, CDR2 FYNNEI. This CDR3 has 15 residues. Between the trimmed V and J ends, which lost 8 bases and 3 bases, there was a span of 19 bases. The CDR3 region has the DNA TGTGCCAGCGGCGTAGAGCGTCAGGGATACTATGGCTACACCTTC. Protein: CASGVERQGYYGYTF.

This rearrangement joins TRBV10-3 to TRBJ2-3, with TRBD2 matching 11 bases. V was pared by 3 bases and J by 4 bases, with 6 bases of the junction left unmatched. The CDR3 length is 16 residues. In germline, CDR1 is ENHRY, CDR2 SYGVKD. This chain's CDR3 is CAISDTGTSGSDTQYF. CDR3 bases: TGTGCCATCAGTGATACCGGGACTAGCGGTTCAGATACGCAGTATTTT.

Only a few counts were recorded for this clonotype. This rearrangement joins TRBV7-9 to TRBJ2-5, with a tentative D call TRBD1 (6 bases). This CDR3 is built from 15 residues. Germline V gives CDR1 SEHNR, CDR2 FQNEAQ (reference sequence). V shed 1 base and J shed 5 bases, with 14 bases lying between them. CDR3 nucleotides: TGTGCCAGCAGCTTAGGCAGGACAGACGTGGAGACCCAGTACTTC. The encoded protein is CASSLGRTDVETQYF.

This clonotype was picked up many times. V gene TRBV10-3 combines with J gene TRBJ2-7; D possibly corresponds to TRBD2 (6 bases). The CDR3 has 14 amino acids. CDR1 is ENHRY, CDR2 SYGVKD, per germline. Trimming stripped 2 bases from V and 3 bases from J, with 11 bases between. CDR3 protein: CAISENLGGYEQYF. As DNA, the CDR3 is TGTGCCATCAGTGAGAATTTGGGGGGCTACGAGCAGTACTTC.

This clonotype has a handful of counts. DNA of the CDR3: TGTGCCAGCAAGGTAAGAACTTCGGGAACTGAAGCTTTCTTT. It encodes CASKVRTSGTEAFF. The chain joins TRBV2 to TRBJ1-1; no clear D gene. The CDR3 runs 14 residues. Trimming shortened V by 7 bases and J by 5 bases, and 17 bases separated the two germline ends. Per the germline V gene, CDR1 is SNHLY and CDR2 is FYNNEI. Drawing the rest from reference TRBV2 and TRBJ1-1, the complete variable domain is EPEVTQTPSHQVTQMGQEVILRCVPISNHLYFYWYRQILGQKVEFLVSFYNNEISEKSEIFDDQFSVERPDGSNFTLKIRSTKLEDSAMYFCASKVRTSGTEAFFGQGTRLTVV.

As to this clonotype: The junction and the germline gene differ at one end; a read error may be behind it. V gene TRBV6-6 combines with J gene TRBJ2-5; no reliable D call. CDR3 length equals 10 residues. The germline V gene encodes CDR1 MNHNY and CDR2 SVGAGI (reference sequence). CDR3 in amino acids: CASKQGTQYF. The CDR3 DNA reads as TGTGCCAGCAAGCAAGGGACCCAGTACTTC.

This CDR3 is CASSQTTAQPQHF. Here the CDR3 DNA reads TGTGCCAGCTCCCAAACGACGGCACAGCCCCAGCATTTT. The chain links TRBV7-9 to TRBJ1-5, with D uncertain. This CDR3 contains 13 residues. The V end was cut by 8 bases, the J end by 7 bases, with 15 bases between. Germline lookup yields CDR1 SEHNR and CDR2 FQNEAQ (reference sequence). Full variable domain (missing parts from reference TRBV7-9 and TRBJ1-5): DTGVSQNPRHKITKRGQNVTFRCDPISEHNRLYWYRQTLGQGPEFLTYFQNEAQLEKSRLLSDRFSAERPKGSFSTLEIQRTEQGDSAMYLCASSQTTAQPQHFGDGTRLSIL.

This clonotype has more than one count but fewer than ten. The V gene is TRBV12-3 or TRBV12-4, the J gene TRBJ1-5; maybe TRBD1 (5 bases). The CDR3 is made up of 18 amino acids. Trimming cost V 3 bases and J 0 bases, with 18 bases left between them. The CDR3 nucleotides are TGTGCCAGCAGTTTTTTGCAGGGTGGCCGCTATAGCAATCAGCCCCAGCATTTT. Protein product: CASSFLQGGRYSNQPQHF.

The chain uses TRBV12-3 or TRBV12-4 and TRBJ2-5; 12 nucleotides align to TRBD2. This CDR3 is built from 15 residues. V dropped 6 bases and J dropped 3; count of bases not matched to a gene: 5. CDR3 region: CASSHLAGGEETQYF. CDR3 coding DNA: TGTGCCAGCAGCCACCTAGCGGGAGGGGAAGAGACCCAGTACTTC.

The V call is TRBV5-1, the J call TRBJ1-1; a possible D gene is TRBD1 (6 bases). The V gene lost 4 bases and the J gene lost 5 bases, with 24 bases spanning the gap. The germline V gene has CDR1 SGHRS and CDR2 YFSETQ. This CDR3 has 17 residues. The CDR3 here is CASSKVPGGGAGTEAFF. The CDR3 nucleotides are TGCGCCAGCAGCAAAGTTCCGGGAGGGGGGGCAGGAACTGAAGCTTTCTTT.

This clonotype was observed once. No conserved phenylalanine or tryptophan ends this CDR3, so it is likely a read error. The DNA is omitted, as the CDR3 cannot be located on it reliably, and the CDR3 follows TCRdb's listing. The chain combines TRBV2 with TRBJ1-6. The CDR3 numbers 11 amino acids, ends counted. Germline loops: CDR1 SNHLY, CDR2 FYNNEI. This CDR3 is CASREVETVYL.

This clonotype was detected ten times or more. The CDR3 nucleotides are TGTGCCAGCAGCTCAACCCAGAACACTGAAGCTTTCTTT. Its translation: CASSSTQNTEAFF. The chain combines TRBV7-6 with TRBJ1-1; unclear D gene. Germline values: CDR1 SGHVS, CDR2 FNYEAQ. The V and J ends lost 4 bases and 1 base respectively, with 7 bases between them. This CDR3 has 13 residues.